The 20 T cell receptor beta chains given below trace back to one sample, sequenced in a study of T-cell reconstitution after alpha-beta-depleted transplantation in children. A library of TCRbeta sequences, prepared with unique molecular identifiers, was generated. TCRdb re-derived calls from the PCR reads in MiXCR, one entry per CDR3 protein. The data show 750,000 to 950,000 distinct CDR3 sequences, 16% seen once. Sequencing was performed on PBMCs, mostly from graft donor cells, taken 360 days after TCRalphabeta/CD19-depleted stem cell transplant. These TCRs come from a male patient aged 10 to 17 who had a stem cell transplant for acute lymphoblastic leukemia, so the T cells may come from the graft donor.

This clonotype occurred many times. The rearrangement uses TRBV5-1 and TRBJ2-3; D gene unclear. This CDR3 has 12 residues. Per germline, CDR1 SGHRS and CDR2 YFSETQ. V shed 4 bases and J shed 1 base, with 4 bases lying between them. The DNA of the CDR3 is TGCGCCAGCAGCAGGGGCACAGATACGCAGTATTTT. Translating gives CASSRGTDTQYF. The full variable domain, with the rest looked up from reference TRBV5-1 and TRBJ2-3, is KAGVTQTPRYLIKTRGQQVTLSCSPISGHRSVSWYQQTPGQGLQFLFEYFSETQRNKGNFPGRFSGRQFSNSRSEMNVSTLELGDSALYLCASSRGTDTQYFGPGTRLTVL.

This clonotype was seen only a few times. The gene calls are TRBV6-1 and TRBJ2-7, with D possibly being TRBD1 (6 bases). V was cut by 7 bases and J by 1 base, with 17 bases left in between. This CDR3 is built from 15 residues. CDR1 MNHNS and CDR2 SASEGT come from the germline V gene. CDR3 in amino acids: CASILQGLWSYEQYF. The CDR3 nucleotides read TGTGCCAGCATCCTACAGGGTCTGTGGTCCTACGAGCAGTACTTC.

This chain links TRBV5-1 with TRBJ2-5; TRBD2 agrees at 12 bases. Germline V CDR1 and CDR2: SGHRS, YFSETQ. The CDR3 length is 15 residues. After removal of 7 bases from V and 2 bases from J, the junction contained 6 bases not matched to a gene. CDR3 nucleotide sequence: TGCGCCAGCGGGACTAGCGGGTGGTTTCAAGAGACCCAGTACTTC. Residues: CASGTSGWFQETQYF.

This clonotype was detected only a few times. This sequence joins TRBV20-1 and TRBJ2-1, with D possibly being TRBD2 (6 bases). Between the trimmed V and J ends, which lost 1 base and 7 bases, there was a span of 20 bases. Germline assignment: CDR1 DFQATT and CDR2 SNEGSKA (reference sequence). There are 16 residues in the CDR3. The CDR3 nucleotides read TGCAGTGCTAGAGGGAAGGCTAGCGCCCTTTTTAATGAGCAGTTCTTC. Protein product: CSARGKASALFNEQFF.

This clonotype showed up just a few times. The rearrangement uses TRBV27 and TRBJ1-1, with TRBD1 matching 10 bases. CDR3 length: 14 residues. V trimming: 6 bases; J trimming: 6 bases; junction bases outside the gene matches: 7. Germline CDR1 reads MNHEY; CDR2 reads SMNVEV (reference sequence). The CDR3 region has the DNA TGTGCCAGCAGCATTCGGGGGACAGGGGCTGAAGCTTTCTTT. Translation gives CASSIRGTGAEAFF.

The J gene is TRBJ2-5, the V gene TRBV5-1, with 12 bases fitting TRBD2. CDR1 and CDR2 from the germline V gene are SGHRS and YFSETQ. Losses at the gene ends were 4 bases for V and 9 bases for J; bases not matched to a gene: 13. The CDR3 has 16 amino acids. The CDR3 DNA follows: TGCGCCAGCAGCCCAACCGGGACTAGCGGGTGGTGGTCCCAGTACTTC. Translating gives CASSPTGTSGWWSQYF.

This clonotype was seen a handful of times. The chain links TRBV7-9 to TRBJ1-1; the D gene is possibly TRBD1 (6 bases). Looked up from germline, CDR1 is SEHNR and CDR2 is FQNEAQ (reference sequence). V dropped 5 bases and J dropped 2 bases, with 15 bases sitting between them. The CDR3 consists of 15 residues. The DNA of the CDR3 is TGTGCCAGCAGCGCCCTACAGGGTTCAAACACTGAAGCTTTCTTT. Translating gives CASSALQGSNTEAFF.

The V call is TRBV5-4, the J call TRBJ2-1, with a weak D call TRBD2 (6 bases). The germline V gene encodes CDR1 SGHNT and CDR2 YYREEE (reference sequence). Trimming removed 0 bases at V and 0 bases at J, with 7 bases between. There are 15 residues in the CDR3. CDR3 nucleotides: TGTGCCAGCAGCTTGGGGACTAACTCCTACAATGAGCAGTTCTTC. Translating gives CASSLGTNSYNEQFF.

This clonotype was detected many times. The chain employs TRBV18 and TRBJ2-1, with 14 nucleotides matching TRBD2. Germline CDR1 is KGHSH and CDR2 is LQKENI. The junction had 4 bases not matched to a gene; V was cut back by 5 bases and J by 1 base. The CDR3 runs 17 residues. DNA for the CDR3: TGTGCCAGCTCAGGGACTAGCGGGAGTCTTTCCTACAATGAGCAGTTCTTC. It is translated as CASSGTSGSLSYNEQFF.

This clonotype turned up a few times. The CDR3 loop is CASSDGGFEQYF. DNA of the CDR3: TGTGCCAGCAGTGATGGTGGGTTCGAGCAGTACTTC. V and J are TRBV25-1 and TRBJ2-7; D call uncertain. Germline CDR1 reads MGHDK; CDR2 reads SYGVNS. V lost 3 bases and J 6 bases, leaving 9 bases between the germline ends. The CDR3 extends over 12 amino acids.

At least ten counts were recorded for this clonotype. The rearrangement links TRBV2 to TRBJ2-7; 9 bases align to TRBD2. The CDR3 extends over 14 amino acids. Trimming took 6 bases from V and 1 from J; bases not matched to a gene: 4. Per germline, CDR1 SNHLY and CDR2 FYNNEI. CDR3 DNA: TGTGCCAGCAGGCCGGGACTAGCTTCCTACGAGCAGTACTTC. It specifies CASRPGLASYEQYF.

This clonotype was detected ten times or more. CDR3 region: CASSLGTEPSYEQYF. DNA of the CDR3: TGCGCCAGCAGCCTCGGGACCGAACCTTCCTACGAGCAGTACTTC. This chain links TRBV5-1 with TRBJ2-7, with D possibly called TRBD1 or TRBD2 (5 bases each). Trimming cost V 4 bases and J 1 base, with 15 bases left between them. Looked up from germline, CDR1 is SGHRS and CDR2 is YFSETQ. The CDR3 has 15 amino acids. Based on the CDR3 plus reference TRBV5-1 and TRBJ2-7, the full variable domain is KAGVTQTPRYLIKTRGQQVTLSCSPISGHRSVSWYQQTPGQGLQFLFEYFSETQRNKGNFPGRFSGRQFSNSRSEMNVSTLELGDSALYLCASSLGTEPSYEQYFGPGTRLTVT.

The chain links TRBV4-2 to TRBJ2-6, with D possibly matching TRBD1 (6 bases). This CDR3 comprises 17 residues. Trimming left V 0 bases short and J 2 bases short, with 11 bases between. Germline-derived CDR1 and CDR2 are LGHNA and YNFKEQ. CDR3 in DNA: TGTGCCAGCAGCCAAGAACCCTCAGGGGCTGGGGCCAACGTCCTGACTTTC. Translating gives CASSQEPSGAGANVLTF.

The chain couples TRBV29-1 to TRBJ1-1; tentatively, D is TRBD1 (5 bases). The CDR3 is made up of 16 amino acids. CDR1 and CDR2 from the germline V gene are SQVTM and ANQGSEA. V lost 3 bases and J lost 6, with 23 bases in between. The CDR3 coding sequence is TGCAGCGTTGACCACAGACGGCCTCCCTGGGGCTCTGAAGCTTTCTTT. Its protein is CSVDHRRPPWGSEAFF.

This clonotype occurred a few times. The chain carries TRBV4-2 and TRBJ2-2; 8 bases match TRBD2. Germline V gives CDR1 LGHNA, CDR2 YNFKEQ. The CDR3 is 20 amino acids. The J segment lost 1 base and the V segment lost 4 bases, leaving 17 bases of the junction unmatched. CDR3 coding DNA: TGTGCCAGCAGCCCATCCTCGGTACTAGCGGATAAATGGAACACCGGGGAGCTGTTTTTT. Protein: CASSPSSVLADKWNTGELFF.

This clonotype was detected a few times. The V call is TRBV5-1, the J call TRBJ2-1; 12 nucleotides agree with TRBD2. V was clipped by 4 bases and J by 8 bases; unmatched bases: 10. The CDR3 is 16 amino acids. Germline V CDR1 and CDR2: SGHRS, YFSETQ. This chain's CDR3 is CASSHLAGGPRDEQFF. The CDR3 DNA follows: TGCGCCAGCAGCCATCTAGCGGGAGGGCCGCGCGATGAGCAGTTCTTC.

This clonotype has more than one count but fewer than ten. The rearrangement links TRBV2 to TRBJ2-5; D is perhaps TRBD2 (5 bases). V lost 1 base and J lost 5, with 11 bases in between. The CDR3 length is 14 residues. Germline lookup yields CDR1 SNHLY and CDR2 FYNNEI. The CDR3 protein is CASSEVRAGETQYF. Here the CDR3 DNA reads TGTGCCAGCAGTGAAGTTCGGGCGGGCGAGACCCAGTACTTC.

This clonotype was seen more than once but under ten times. The genes are TRBV7-3 and TRBJ2-7, with 10 bases identical to TRBD2. Per germline, CDR1 SGHTA and CDR2 FQGTGA. The V gene end was trimmed by 5 bases and the J gene end by 6 bases; junction bases not matched to a gene: 7. CDR3 length: 14 amino acids. CDR3 DNA: TGTGCCAGCAGCCAAGCGGGAGGGCCTGGCGAGCAGTACTTC. It encodes CASSQAGGPGEQYF.

The chain joins TRBV25-1 to TRBJ2-3; D could derive from TRBD1 or TRBD2 (5 bases each). CDR3 length: 16 residues. V lost 1 base and J 6 bases, leaving 17 bases between the germline ends. The V gene's germline CDR1 is MGHDK and CDR2 SYGVNS. The CDR3 DNA reads TGTGCCAGCAGTGAATGGGGCGGGCCGAAACCCGATACGCAGTATTTT. Its protein is CASSEWGGPKPDTQYF.

The rearrangement links TRBV4-1 to TRBJ1-5; TRBD1 aligns across 7 bases. With 2 bases clipped from V and 1 base from J, the junction kept 8 bases outside the gene matches. The CDR3 has 17 residues. Germline CDR1 and CDR2: MGHRA and YSYEKL. CDR3 loop: CASSQRPKQGSNQPQHF. CDR3 coding DNA: TGCGCCAGCAGCCAAAGACCTAAACAGGGGAGCAATCAGCCCCAGCATTTT.